The clone carrying this T cell receptor (beta chain) was seen just once. What it recognizes is unknown. Profiling relied on immunoSEQ multiplex PCR, and the TCRdb table lists in-frame clones only, not all of them. The sample shows about 140,000 clones, 75% to 95% of them seen only once. PBMCs that had been cryopreserved were the source of approximately 2 micrograms of genomic DNA for TCR beta libraries. These data are taken from a study of cytotoxic CD8 clonotypes in ibrutinib-treated CLL. In the study overall: Response was recorded as partial in approximately 24 patients and complete in 2; at median around 68 months, 14 remained remitted and around twelve had progressed. Study results and caveats: Baseline levels of clonality went above those of age-matched healthy donors and moved with circulating CD8+ T-cell counts.

Germline CDR1 is LNHDA and CDR2 is SQIVND (reference sequence). The ends lost 7 bases at V and 2 bases at J; junction bases unmatched: 8. The CDR3 contains 16 residues. Sequencing was performed on PBMCs, taken after 12 months of ibrutinib treatment. The sequence was collected from a human donor with chronic lymphocytic leukemia. The chain combines TRBV19 with TRBJ2-1, with TRBD2 matching over 10 bases. As DNA, the CDR3 is TGTGCCAGTAAGTCGCTAGCGGGAGCAACCTACAATGAGCAGTTCTTC. Its protein product is CASKSLAGATYNEQFF.